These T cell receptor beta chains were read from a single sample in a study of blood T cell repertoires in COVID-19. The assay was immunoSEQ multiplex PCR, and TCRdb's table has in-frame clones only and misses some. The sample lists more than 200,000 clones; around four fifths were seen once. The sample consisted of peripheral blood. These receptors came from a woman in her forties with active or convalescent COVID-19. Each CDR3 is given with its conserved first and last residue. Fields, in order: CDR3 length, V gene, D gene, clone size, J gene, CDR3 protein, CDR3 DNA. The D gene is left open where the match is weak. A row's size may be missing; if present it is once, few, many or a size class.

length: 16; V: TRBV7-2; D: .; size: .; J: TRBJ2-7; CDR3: CASSLTYSGYTYEQYF; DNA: TGTGCCAGCAGCTTAACCTACAGCGGATATACCTACGAGCAGTACTTC
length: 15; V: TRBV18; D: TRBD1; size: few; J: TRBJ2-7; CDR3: CASSNPGQGAREQYF; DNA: TGTGCCAGCTCCAACCCGGGACAGGGGGCGCGTGAGCAGTACTTC
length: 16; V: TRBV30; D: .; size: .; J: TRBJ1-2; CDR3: CAWSPPPVGGSYGYTF; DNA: TGTGCCTGGAGTCCACCCCCGGTCGGAGGTTCCTATGGCTACACCTTC
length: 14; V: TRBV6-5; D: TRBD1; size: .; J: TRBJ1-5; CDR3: CASAQGAGNQPQHF; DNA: TGTGCCAGTGCGCAGGGGGCTGGTAATCAGCCCCAGCATTTT
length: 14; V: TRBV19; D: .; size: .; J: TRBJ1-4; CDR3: CASSIPGFYQKLFF; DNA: TGTGCCAGTAGTATACCAGGGTTCTACCAAAAACTGTTTTTT
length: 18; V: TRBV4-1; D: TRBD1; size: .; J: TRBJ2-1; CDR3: CASSQVKGALSSYNEQFF; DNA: TGCGCCAGCAGCCAAGTGAAGGGGGCCCTTAGCTCCTACAATGAGCAGTTCTTC
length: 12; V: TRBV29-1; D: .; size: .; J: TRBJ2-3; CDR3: CSVWGGSDTQYF; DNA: TGCAGCGTTTGGGGGGGCTCAGATACGCAGTATTTT
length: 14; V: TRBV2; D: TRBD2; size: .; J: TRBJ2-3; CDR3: CASSGDYSTDTQYF; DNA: TGTGCCAGCAGTGGGGACTACTCCACAGATACGCAGTATTTT
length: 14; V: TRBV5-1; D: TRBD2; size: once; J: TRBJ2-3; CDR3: CASVLAGKADTQYF; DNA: TGCGCGAGCGTACTAGCGGGAAAGGCAGATACGCAGTATTTT
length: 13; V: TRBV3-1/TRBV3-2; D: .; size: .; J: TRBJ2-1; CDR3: CASSQALDWEQFF; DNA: TGTGCCAGCAGCCAAGCCCTGGACTGGGAGCAGTTCTTC
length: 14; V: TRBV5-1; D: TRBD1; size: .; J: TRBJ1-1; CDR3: CATSGQGADTEAFF; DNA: TGCGCCACCTCGGGACAGGGGGCAGACACTGAAGCTTTCTTT
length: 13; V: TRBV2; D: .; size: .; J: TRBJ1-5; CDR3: CASSDGGNQPQHF; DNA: TGTGCCAGCAGTGATGGGGGGAATCAGCCCCAGCATTTT
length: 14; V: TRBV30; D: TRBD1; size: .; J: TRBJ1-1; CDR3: CAWKVPPTGAEAFF; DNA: TGTGCCTGGAAGGTCCCCCCGACAGGGGCTGAAGCTTTCTTT
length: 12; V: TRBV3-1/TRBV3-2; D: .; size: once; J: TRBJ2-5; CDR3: CASSRGSETQYF; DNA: TGTGCCAGCAGCCGAGGGAGCGAGACCCAGTACTTC
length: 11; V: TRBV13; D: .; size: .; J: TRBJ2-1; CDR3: CASSAGGEQFF; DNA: TGTGCCAGCAGCGCCGGGGGAGAGCAGTTCTTC
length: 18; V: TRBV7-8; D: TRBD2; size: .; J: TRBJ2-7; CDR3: CASSPRLAGGATSYEQYF; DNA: TGTGCCAGCAGCCCAAGACTAGCGGGAGGCGCCACTTCCTACGAGCAGTACTTC
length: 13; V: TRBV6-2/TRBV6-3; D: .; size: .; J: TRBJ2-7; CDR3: CASSDGGGGTKYF; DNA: TGTGCCAGCAGTGACGGCGGTGGGGGGACCAAGTACTTC
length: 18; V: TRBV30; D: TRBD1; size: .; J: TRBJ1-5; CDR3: CAWSFRGRGQDRNQPQHF; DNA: TGTGCCTGGAGTTTCCGGGGGCGCGGACAGGACCGCAATCAGCCCCAGCATTTT
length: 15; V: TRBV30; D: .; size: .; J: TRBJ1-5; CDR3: CAWSPPNRANQPQHF; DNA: TGTGCCTGGAGTCCCCCGAACAGGGCGAATCAGCCCCAGCATTTT
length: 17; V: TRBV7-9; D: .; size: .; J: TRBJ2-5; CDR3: CASSSTDRPRIQETQYF; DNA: TGTGCCAGCAGCTCCACAGACAGGCCCCGGATCCAAGAGACCCAGTACTTC
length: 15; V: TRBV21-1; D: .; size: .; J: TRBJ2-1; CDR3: CASTKGGQGANEQFF; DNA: TGTGCCAGCACCAAGGGGGGACAGGGGGCTAATGAGCAGTTCTTC
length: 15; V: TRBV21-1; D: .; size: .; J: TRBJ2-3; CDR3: CASRTTGDGTDTQYF; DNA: TGTGCCAGCAGAACAACAGGGGACGGCACAGATACGCAGTATTTT
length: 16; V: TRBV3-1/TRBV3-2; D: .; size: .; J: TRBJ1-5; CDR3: CASSQEGAYSNQPQHF; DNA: TGTGCCAGCAGCCAAGAGGGGGCATATAGCAATCAGCCCCAGCATTTT
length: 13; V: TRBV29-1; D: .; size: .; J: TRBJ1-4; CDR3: CSAGEGRYEKLFF; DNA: TGCAGCGCCGGGGAGGGTAGATATGAAAAACTGTTTTTT
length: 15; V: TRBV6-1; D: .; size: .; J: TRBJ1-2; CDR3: CASSEPGRGVWGYTF; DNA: TGTGCCAGCAGTGAACCGGGCAGGGGCGTGTGGGGCTACACCTTC
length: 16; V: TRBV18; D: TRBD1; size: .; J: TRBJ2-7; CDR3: CASSPPLGQGLHEQYF; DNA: TGTGCCAGCTCACCACCGCTAGGACAGGGTCTCCACGAGCAGTACTTC
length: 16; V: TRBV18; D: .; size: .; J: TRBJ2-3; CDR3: CASSPPSRGGSDTQYF; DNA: TGTGCCAGCTCACCACCTTCCAGGGGCGGTTCAGATACGCAGTATTTT
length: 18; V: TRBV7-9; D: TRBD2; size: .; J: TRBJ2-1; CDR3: CASISGREAGVLGNEQFF; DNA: TGTGCCAGCATCAGTGGCCGAGAGGCGGGGGTGCTTGGCAATGAGCAGTTCTTC
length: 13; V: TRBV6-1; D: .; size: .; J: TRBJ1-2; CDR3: CASSESRVYGYTF; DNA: TGTGCCAGCAGTGAATCTCGGGTCTATGGCTACACCTTC
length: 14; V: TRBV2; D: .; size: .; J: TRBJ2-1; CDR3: CASGTLPPINEQFF; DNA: TGTGCCAGCGGAACACTACCCCCCATCAATGAGCAGTTCTTC
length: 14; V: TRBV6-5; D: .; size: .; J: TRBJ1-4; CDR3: CASRRTGGNEKLFF; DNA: TGTGCCAGCAGGCGCACGGGGGGGAATGAAAAACTGTTTTTT
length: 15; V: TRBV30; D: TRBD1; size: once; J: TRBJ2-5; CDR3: CAWSPTDRIQETQYF; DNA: TGTGCCTGGAGCCCCACGGACAGGATCCAAGAGACCCAGTACTTC
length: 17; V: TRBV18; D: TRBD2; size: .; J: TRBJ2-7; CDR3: CASSPGTSGRMIYEQYF; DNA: TGTGCCAGCTCACCGGGAACTAGCGGGAGAATGATCTACGAGCAGTACTTC
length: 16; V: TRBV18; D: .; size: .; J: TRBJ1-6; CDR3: CASSPREGSYNSPLHF; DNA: TGTGCCAGCTCACCTAGGGAGGGCTCCTATAATTCACCCCTCCACTTT
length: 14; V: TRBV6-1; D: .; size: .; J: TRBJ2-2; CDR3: CASSGAGESGELFF; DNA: TGTGCCAGCAGTGGAGCAGGGGAATCCGGGGAGCTGTTTTTT
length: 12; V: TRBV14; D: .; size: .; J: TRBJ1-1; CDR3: CASSQQGVRAFF; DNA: TGTGCCAGCAGCCAGCAAGGGGTAAGGGCTTTCTTT
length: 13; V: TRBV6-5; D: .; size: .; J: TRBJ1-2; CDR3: CASSYFERGGYTF; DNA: TGTGCCAGCAGTTACTTTGAAAGAGGTGGCTACACCTTC
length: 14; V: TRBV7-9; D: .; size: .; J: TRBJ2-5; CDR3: CASSRQSLQETQYF; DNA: TGTGCCAGCAGCCGACAGAGCCTCCAAGAGACCCAGTACTTC
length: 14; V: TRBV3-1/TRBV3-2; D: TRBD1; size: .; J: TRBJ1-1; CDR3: CASSQRQGTTEAFF; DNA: TGTGCCAGCAGCCAAAGACAGGGAACCACTGAAGCTTTCTTT
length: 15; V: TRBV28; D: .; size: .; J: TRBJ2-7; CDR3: CASTPGGGVSYEQYF; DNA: TGTGCCAGCACCCCCGGAGGGGGCGTCTCCTACGAGCAGTACTTC
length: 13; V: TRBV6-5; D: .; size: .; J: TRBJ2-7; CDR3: CASNGATPYEQYF; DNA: TGTGCCAGCAATGGGGCTACTCCCTACGAGCAGTACTTC